These 6 T cell receptor beta chains came from one sample sequenced in a study of blood T cell repertoires in COVID-19. Using immunoSEQ multiplex PCR, the repertoire was profiled, and TCRdb retains in-frame clones only, with some absent. The sample has about 300,000 clones; around 90% are singletons. The sequencing input was peripheral blood. The receptors come from a man aged 70 or older with acute or convalescent COVID-19.

The rearrangement joins TRBV6-6 to TRBJ1-1; a weak D match, TRBD1 (5 bases). The CDR3 sequence is 13 residues long. Germline V CDR1 and CDR2: MNHNY, SVGAGI (reference sequence). Trimming shortened V by 2 bases and J by 5 bases, and 9 bases separated the two germline ends. The CDR3 DNA reads as TGTGCCAGCAGTTACGGGGGGGAAACTGAAGCTTTCTTT. It specifies CASSYGGETEAFF.

The DNA of the CDR3 is TGTGCCAGCAGCTTAGGACTAGCGGGAGTTCGGAATGAGCAGTTCTTC. It is translated as CASSLGLAGVRNEQFF. The V call is TRBV11-2, the J call TRBJ2-1; 12 positions match TRBD2. From germline, CDR1 is SGHAT and CDR2 FQNNGV. Trimming cost V 1 base and J 7 bases; bases outside gene matches: 5. The CDR3 totals 16 residues. The full variable domain, rest sourced from reference TRBV11-2 and TRBJ2-1, is EAGVAQSPRYKIIEKRQSVAFWCNPISGHATLYWYQQILGQGPKLLIQFQNNGVVDDSQLPKDRFSAERLKGVDSTLKIQPAKLEDSAVYLCASSLGLAGVRNEQFFGPGTRLTVL.

The chain carries TRBV3-1 (or the pseudogene TRBV3-2) and TRBJ2-5; 10 bases align to TRBD1. V lost 2 bases, J lost 5 bases, and 5 bases stayed unmatched. CDR3 length equals 15 residues. CDR1 is LGHDT, CDR2 YNNKEL, per germline (reference sequence). This CDR3 reads CASSQNPGQGETQYF. CDR3 coding DNA: TGTGCCAGCAGCCAAAATCCGGGACAGGGGGAGACCCAGTACTTC.

The chain uses TRBV27 and TRBJ2-2; maybe TRBD2 (5 bases). Germline CDR1 MNHEY, CDR2 SMNVEV (reference sequence). Trimming took 3 bases from V and 4 from J, leaving 12 bases between them. The CDR3 covers 15 residues. In DNA form, the CDR3 reads TGTGCCAGCAGTTTTCTAGCATCAGGCACCGGGGAGCTGTTTTTT. Amino acids: CASSFLASGTGELFF.

The chain carries TRBV2 and TRBJ1-4; 7 bases agree with TRBD1. This CDR3 spans 17 amino acids. J gave up 4 bases and V 9 bases, and 17 bases lay outside the gene matches. Looked up from germline, CDR1 is SNHLY and CDR2 is FYNNEI. CDR3 bases: TGTGCCAGTCTGGGACAGACTTACTCCCTCCTTAATGAAAAACTGTTTTTT. Translated, it gives CASLGQTYSLLNEKLFF.

The rearrangement joins TRBV6-2 or TRBV6-3 to TRBJ1-4; no reliable D call. The CDR3 length is 14 residues. Germline CDR1 and CDR2: MNHEY and SVGEGT. The V end was cut by 6 bases, the J end by 8 bases, with 16 bases between. The CDR3 DNA reads TGTGCCAGCAGCCGGCGCGGAGGGTACGAAAAACTGTTTTTT. Encoded protein: CASSRRGGYEKLFF.